This T cell receptor (beta chain) was documented in a study of T cell responses to AZD1222 COVID-19 vaccine. Regarding the study as a whole: It was only after the peak T cell response that any repertoires were sampled. The donor cohort was predominantly white British with a female majority, and clonal diversity may have been underestimated. Baseline serology detected seropositivity in only five to seven AZD1222 recipients.

Produced via immunoSEQ multiplex PCR; TCRdb's table is partial and in-frame only. The table lists more than 85,000 clones, approximately 91% of them singletons. Germline CDR1 and CDR2: MDHEN and SYDVKM. This CDR3 comprises 20 residues. The junction had 16 bases not matched to a gene; V was cut back by 4 bases and J by 0 bases. Remarks on this clone: The antigen is not known.

This specimen was peripheral blood, taken on day 0 of AZD1222 vaccination. The sequence came from an adult in good health. The V call is TRBV28, the J call TRBJ1-4; 8 nucleotides match TRBD1. CDR3 in amino acids: CASSWVTGAKTLATNEKLFF. DNA of the CDR3: TGTGCCAGCAGTTGGGTGACAGGGGCGAAAACGCTCGCAACTAATGAAAAACTGTTTTTT.